Given below is one T cell receptor (beta chain) in context. The antigen is unknown. At one end the junction does not follow the germline gene, possibly because of a read error. Treatment noted: roughly 18 received Ad26.COV2.S at low or high dose, single or two shots; roughly five received placebo; per-sample allocation not given. Repertoires come from day 63 after the first vaccine or placebo injection. Its platform was an Ad26 vector, and its expressed antigen was Wuhan-strain SARS-CoV-2 spike. The sample originates from a study of Ad26.COV2.S vaccination and SARS-CoV-2 variants. Study as a whole: Enrollment placed the donor in the COV1001 Ad26.COV2.S trial arm.

Germline CDR1 reads SSHAT; CDR2 reads FNYEAQ (reference sequence). This CDR3 has 14 residues. General study findings and limits: Assessments of TCR breadth and depth may have underestimated the total T cell responses. Breadth measured for non-spike TCRs was similar across vaccine and placebo recipients.

Clones were read by immunoSEQ multiplex PCR, and TCRdb kept only the in-frame ones, dropping some. Among about 350,000 clones, 65% to 90% were seen once, and the ten largest hold around 10%. The TCR sequence derives from a person aged 18 to 65 who received the Ad26.COV2.S COVID-19 vaccine or a placebo. The material was peripheral blood, obtained in a trial of Ad26.COV2.S vaccine versus placebo. This sequence joins TRBV7-7 and TRBJ2-2, with TRBD2 as a possible D gene (5 bases). The CDR3, as DNA: TGTGCTAGCAGCTTAGCTGAGGGCACCGGGGAGCTGTTTTTT. It encodes CASSLAEGTGELFF.